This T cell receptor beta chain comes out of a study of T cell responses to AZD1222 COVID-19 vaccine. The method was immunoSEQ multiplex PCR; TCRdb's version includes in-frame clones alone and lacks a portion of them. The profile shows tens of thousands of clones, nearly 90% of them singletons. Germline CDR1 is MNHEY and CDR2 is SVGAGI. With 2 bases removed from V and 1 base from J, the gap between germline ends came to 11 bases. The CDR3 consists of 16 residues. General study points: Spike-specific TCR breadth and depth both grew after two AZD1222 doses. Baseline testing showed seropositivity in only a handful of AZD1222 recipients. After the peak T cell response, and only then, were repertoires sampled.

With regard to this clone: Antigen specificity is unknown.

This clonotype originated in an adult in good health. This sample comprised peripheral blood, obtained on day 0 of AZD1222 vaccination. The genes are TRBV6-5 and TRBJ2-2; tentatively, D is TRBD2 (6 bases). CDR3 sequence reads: CASSYPGRGNTGELFF. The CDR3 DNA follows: TGTGCCAGCAGTTACCCGGGGCGGGGGAACACCGGGGAGCTGTTTTTT.